The rows below give T cell receptor beta chains drawn from one sample of a study of blood T cell repertoires in COVID-19. The assay was immunoSEQ multiplex PCR, and TCRdb's table has in-frame clones only and misses some. This table has a few hundred thousand clones, over 75% appearing once. Sequenced material: peripheral blood. The receptors stem from a human donor with COVID-19, enrolled during active disease. The donor label of this sample is uncertain. Both conserved end residues are part of each CDR3. The D gene is left open where the match is weak. For some rows the clone size is stated as once, few or many, or as a class when expanded; others skip it.

>13|.|.|TRBV7-7|TRBJ2-2
TGTGCTAGCAGCCGGGACTTTACCGGGGAGCTGTTTTTT
CASSRDFTGELFF
>13|.|.|TRBV7-2|TRBJ1-1
TGTGCCAGCAGCTTTAACTCGAACACTGAAGCTTTCTTT
CASSFNSNTEAFF
>17|.|.|TRBV9|TRBJ2-1
TGTGCCAGCAGCGTAGAGTGGGAGCTACCCTCCTACAATGAGCAGTTCTTC
CASSVEWELPSYNEQFF
>15|TRBD1|.|TRBV27|TRBJ2-1
TGTGCCAGCAGTTCACTCACAGGGGCATACAATGAGCAGTTCTTC
CASSSLTGAYNEQFF
>12|TRBD1|.|TRBV27|TRBJ1-5
TGTGCCAGCAGTTTTCTCGGACAGGGCGAGCATTTT
CASSFLGQGEHF
>14|TRBD1|.|TRBV7-7|TRBJ2-7
TGTGCTAGCAGCCTAGGGGACAGCTCCTACGAGCAGTACTTC
CASSLGDSSYEQYF
>18|TRBD1|.|TRBV19|TRBJ2-1
TGTGCCAGTAGTACGCCGGGACAGCCCGCTGCCCCCGGGAATGAGCAGTTCTTC
CASSTPGQPAAPGNEQFF
>11|.|.|TRBV5-1|TRBJ1-1
TGCGCCAGCGCCATCGGTACTGAAGCTTTCTTT
CASAIGTEAFF
>19|TRBD1|.|TRBV19|TRBJ2-6
TGTGCCAGTAGTATAGGAGGGACAGGGTCCCTCTCTGGGGCCAACGTCCTGACTTTC
CASSIGGTGSLSGANVLTF
>15|TRBD1|.|TRBV28|TRBJ1-4
TGTGCCAGCAGTTTATGGGGGACAGGGTCTGAAAAACTGTTTTTT
CASSLWGTGSEKLFF
>14|TRBD1|.|TRBV6-5|TRBJ1-1
TGTGCCAGCAGTTACTTGAGGGGGCAGGGTGAAGCTTTCTTT
CASSYLRGQGEAFF
>16|.|.|TRBV4-3|TRBJ2-5
TGCGCCAGCAGCCAAGATGTCTTACCAGGGGCAGAGACCCAGTACTTC
CASSQDVLPGAETQYF
>16|.|once|TRBV2|TRBJ1-2
TGTGCCAGCAGTGAAAGGGGAGGGAATGTTGGCTATGGCTACACCTTC
CASSERGGNVGYGYTF
>15|.|.|TRBV27|TRBJ1-3
TGTGCCAGCAGTCTCTCCGCAGGAGGGAGAAACACCATATATTTT
CASSLSAGGRNTIYF
>14|TRBD2|.|TRBV13|TRBJ2-1
TGTGCCAGCACCAGGCTGGGAGGGTACCATGAGCAGTTCTTC
CASTRLGGYHEQFF
>16|.|.|TRBV19|TRBJ1-1
TGTGCCAGTAGTCAATGGGGAGGTAACATGAACACTGAAGCTTTCTTT
CASSQWGGNMNTEAFF
>14|.|.|TRBV19|TRBJ2-4
TGTGCCAGTAGTATATTGGGCGGGCTAAACATTCAGTACTTC
CASSILGGLNIQYF
>16|.|few|TRBV7-2|TRBJ1-3
TGTGCCAGCAGCTCACTGGGGGGGGGTCCTGGAAACACCATATATTTT
CASSSLGGGPGNTIYF
>14|.|.|TRBV29-1|TRBJ1-6
TGCAGCGTGCGGGCTAGCTCCTATAATTCACCCCTCCACTTT
CSVRASSYNSPLHF
>18|TRBD1|.|TRBV4-1|TRBJ1-4
TGCGCCAGCAGCACGACAGGGGGCGCGGGCTCTCTCCCCGAAAAACTGTTTTTT
CASSTTGGAGSLPEKLFF
>17|TRBD2|.|TRBV5-1|TRBJ2-3
TGCGCCAGCAGCTTGCCTAGCGGGAGGGATATCACAGATACGCAGTATTTT
CASSLPSGRDITDTQYF
>14|.|.|TRBV28|TRBJ1-5
TGTGCCAGCAGTTTTCCGGGGACTGGGCAGCCCCAGCATTTT
CASSFPGTGQPQHF
>15|TRBD1|.|TRBV9|TRBJ2-2
TGTGCCAGCAGCGTAGGGGACAGGGCGATCGGGGAGCTGTTTTTT
CASSVGDRAIGELFF
>12|.|.|TRBV2|TRBJ1-2
TGTGCCAGCACCACGGACTCGCCTGGCTACACCTTC
CASTTDSPGYTF
>19|.|.|TRBV4-1|TRBJ2-3
TGCGCCAGCAGCCACTACGCCTTTAGTGGGCGTGATAGCACAGATACGCAGTATTTT
CASSHYAFSGRDSTDTQYF
>19|TRBD2|.|TRBV23-1|TRBJ2-1
TGCGCCAGCAGTCTCCCCGGACTAGCGGGGGCGAGCTCCTACAATGAGCAGTTCTTC
CASSLPGLAGASSYNEQFF
>14|TRBD1|.|TRBV3-1/TRBV3-2|TRBJ1-5
TGTGCCAGCAGCCAGGACAGGGTCAGTCAGCCCCAGCATTTT
CASSQDRVSQPQHF
>15|TRBD1|.|TRBV19|TRBJ1-1
TGTGCCAGTAGTATACAACAATTCAGGGGGGCTGAAGCTTTCTTT
CASSIQQFRGAEAFF
>14|TRBD1|.|TRBV6-5|TRBJ2-2
TGTGCCAGCAGGGGACAGGGGGTTACCGGGGAGCTGTTTTTT
CASRGQGVTGELFF
>14|TRBD1|.|TRBV6-5|TRBJ1-2
TGTGCCAGCAGTCAGGGGGCCCTTGTCTATGGCTACACCTTC
CASSQGALVYGYTF
>17|TRBD2|.|TRBV28|TRBJ2-5
TGTGCCAGCAGACTTTCGGGGGAGGGCCAAACGAAGGAGACCCAGTACTTC
CASRLSGEGQTKETQYF
>15|TRBD2|.|TRBV27|TRBJ2-1
TGTGCCAGCCTTAGAGCGGGAGCCTCAGACAATGAGCAGTTCTTC
CASLRAGASDNEQFF
>15|.|.|TRBV28|TRBJ1-1
TGTGCCAGCAAGAGCAGGGGCAGGGAGAACACTGAAGCTTTCTTT
CASKSRGRENTEAFF
>14|.|.|TRBV14|TRBJ2-5
TGTGCCAGCAGCCAAGAAAACATAAGAGAGACCCAGTACTTC
CASSQENIRETQYF
>16|TRBD2|.|TRBV5-6|TRBJ2-5
TGTGCCAGCAGCATCGGACTAGCGGGAGCCCAAGAGACCCAGTACTTC
CASSIGLAGAQETQYF
>15|.|.|TRBV5-4|TRBJ1-6
TGTGCCAGCAGCCTTCGGACAGCCGCTAATTCACCCCTCCACTTT
CASSLRTAANSPLHF
>14|TRBD1|.|TRBV5-8|TRBJ2-3
TGTGCCAGCAGCTTTGGACAGGGGGTAGATACGCAGTATTTT
CASSFGQGVDTQYF
>19|TRBD2|.|TRBV5-8|TRBJ2-1
TGTGCCAGCAGCTTGATGGTGACAGCGGGAGGATCCTCCTACAATGAGCAGTTCTTC
CASSLMVTAGGSSYNEQFF
>15|.|.|TRBV7-9|TRBJ1-6
TGTGCCAGCAGCCCAGGGAACGCCTATAATTCACCCCTCCACTTT
CASSPGNAYNSPLHF
>14|TRBD1|.|TRBV19|TRBJ1-1
TGTGCCAGTAGCCCACAGGGGATGAACACTGAAGCTTTCTTT
CASSPQGMNTEAFF
>16|TRBD1|.|TRBV3-1/TRBV3-2|TRBJ1-2
TGTGCCAGCAGCCATCCAACGGGACAGGGGGTCTATGGCTACACCTTC
CASSHPTGQGVYGYTF
>14|.|.|TRBV19|TRBJ2-1
TGTGCCAGTAGGGAGAGGGCAGGAAACAATGAGCAGTTCTTC
CASRERAGNNEQFF
>16|TRBD1|.|TRBV4-3|TRBJ1-3
TGCGCCAGCAGCCGAGACAGGACAGGTACTGGAAACACCATATATTTT
CASSRDRTGTGNTIYF
>16|TRBD1|.|TRBV24-1|TRBJ1-5
TGTGCCACCAGTGATTCAGGGACAGGGAGCAATCAGCCCCAGCATTTT
CATSDSGTGSNQPQHF
>15|TRBD2|.|TRBV14|TRBJ2-1
TGTGCCAGCAGCTATGGACTAGCGGTTTACAATGAGCAGTTCTTC
CASSYGLAVYNEQFF
>14|TRBD2|few|TRBV4-3|TRBJ2-2
TGCGCCAGCAGCCAAAGCGGGACCGCCGGGGAGCTGTTTTTT
CASSQSGTAGELFF